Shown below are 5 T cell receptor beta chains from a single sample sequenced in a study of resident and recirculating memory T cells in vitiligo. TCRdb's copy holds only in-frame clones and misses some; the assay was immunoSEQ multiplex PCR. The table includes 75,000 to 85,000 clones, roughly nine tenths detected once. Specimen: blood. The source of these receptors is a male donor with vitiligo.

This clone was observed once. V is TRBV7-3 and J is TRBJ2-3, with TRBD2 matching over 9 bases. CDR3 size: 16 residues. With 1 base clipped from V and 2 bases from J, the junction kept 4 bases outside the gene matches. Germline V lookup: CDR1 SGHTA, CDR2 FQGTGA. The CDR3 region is CASSLRLAGPTDTQYF. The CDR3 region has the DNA TGTGCCAGCAGCTTAAGGCTAGCGGGGCCCACAGATACGCAGTATTTT.

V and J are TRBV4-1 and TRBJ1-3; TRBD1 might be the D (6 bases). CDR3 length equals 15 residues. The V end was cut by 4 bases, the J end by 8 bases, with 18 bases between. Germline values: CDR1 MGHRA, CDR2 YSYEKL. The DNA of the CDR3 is TGCGCCAGCAGCCCGGGGGGGGGCAAGGTTGACACCATATATTTT. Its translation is CASSPGGGKVDTIYF.

In DNA, the CDR3 is TGTGCCAGCAGTTCAGTTCTTACTGGGGCCAACGTCCTGACTTTC. Translating it yields CASSSVLTGANVLTF. V usage is TRBV6-1 and J usage is TRBJ2-6; D call uncertain. CDR1 is MNHNS and CDR2 is SASEGT in the germline V gene. Trimming took off 5 bases at V and 2 bases at J, with 10 bases between the two ends. CDR3 size: 15 residues.

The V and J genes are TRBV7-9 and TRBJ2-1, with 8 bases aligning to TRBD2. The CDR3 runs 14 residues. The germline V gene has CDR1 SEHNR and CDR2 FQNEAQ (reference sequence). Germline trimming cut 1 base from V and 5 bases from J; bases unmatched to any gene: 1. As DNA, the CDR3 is TGTGCCAGCAGCTTAGTGCGGGAGGACAATGAGCAGTTCTTC. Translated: CASSLVREDNEQFF.

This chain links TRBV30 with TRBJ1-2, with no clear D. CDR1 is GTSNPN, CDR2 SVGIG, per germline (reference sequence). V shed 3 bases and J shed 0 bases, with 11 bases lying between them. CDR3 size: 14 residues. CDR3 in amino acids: CAWSPAPSNYGYTF. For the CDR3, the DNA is TGTGCCTGGAGCCCCGCGCCCTCTAACTATGGCTACACCTTC.